In this sample, the clone carrying this T cell receptor (beta chain) turned up many times. Its antigen remains unidentified. V lost 5 bases, J lost 3 bases, and 21 bases lay in between. Per germline, CDR1 SEHNR and CDR2 FQNEAQ (reference sequence). The CDR3 consists of 17 residues. The data originate from a study of read filtering for tumor transcriptome and immune sequencing. Study-level information: The cohort had 17 men and around 15 women aged roughly 47 to 80, mean around 63 years. R-ISS stage counts were 8 or 9 for I, more than 15 for II, 6 or 7 for III.

Bone marrow was sampled from every patient at the time of active disease. This library used approximately 370 ng RNA and molecular barcoded adaptors spanning alpha/delta and beta/gamma chains. TCRdb analysed the reads with MiXCR anew, one entry per CDR3 protein. The table records 40,000 or so distinct CDR3 sequences, over 10% of them present only once. Findings of the study overall: Around 84% of IR-seq clonotypes had one read, totaling around 3.4% of reads; RNA-seq: 74.6% and 44.6%.

This clonotype was obtained from a donor aged 40 or over with multiple myeloma. The sequencing sample was made of a population of CD138-negative cells sorted from bone marrow. The chain couples TRBV7-9 to TRBJ2-3, with a possible D match to TRBD2 (6 bases). CDR3 sequence (DNA): TGTGCCAGCAGCACCCGACGGCGGGAAACGAGGACAGATACGCAGTATTTT. Translating gives CASSTRRRETRTDTQYF.